The 16 T cell receptor beta chains reported below all come from one sample, sequenced in a study of cytomegalovirus exposure and HLA in healthy donors. Use of 60 Vbeta and 13 Jbeta primers characterized the PCR. Repertoires were generated with immunoSEQ multiplex PCR, while TCRdb's copy carries only in-frame clones and drops some. In the table there are 60,000 to 85,000 clones, more than 75% of which are singletons. Sample: PBMCs. The receptors stem from a man in his forties in good health and CMV-seronegative.

The chain couples TRBV5-1 to TRBJ1-2; D gene ambiguous. Germline lookup yields CDR1 SGHRS and CDR2 YFSETQ. CDR3 length: 13 amino acids. Trimming removed 3 bases at V and 2 bases at J, with 8 bases between. The CDR3 is CASSSTPNYGYTF. The CDR3, as DNA: TGCGCCAGCAGCTCGACACCAAACTATGGCTACACCTTC.

The chain carries TRBV13 and TRBJ2-7; 7 bases align to TRBD1. The CDR3 is 16 amino acids. The junction had 11 bases not matched to a gene; V was cut back by 0 bases and J by 6 bases. Looked up from germline, CDR1 is PRHDT and CDR2 is FYEKMQ (reference sequence). The CDR3 bases are TGTGCCAGCAGCTTAGGAAGACAGGGACCGGCGGGCGAGCAGTACTTC. Its protein product is CASSLGRQGPAGEQYF.

This clone was counted only a few times. J is TRBJ2-1 and V is TRBV4-1; TRBD2 might be the D (5 bases). CDR1 MGHRA and CDR2 YSYEKL come from the germline V gene. Trimming shortened V by 11 bases and J by 5 bases, and 7 bases separated the two germline ends. This CDR3 contains 10 residues. The CDR3 DNA reads as TGCGCCTCCGGGGACAATGAGCAGTTCTTC. Its protein is CASGDNEQFF.

The V call is TRBV18, the J call TRBJ1-1, with TRBD1 as a possible D gene (6 bases). Trimming cost V 2 bases and J 2 bases, with 24 bases left between them. The CDR3 totals 19 residues. Per germline, CDR1 KGHSH and CDR2 LQKENI. The DNA for the CDR3 is TGTGCCAGCTCACCAAACGTGTTCGGCGGGGGCGCGGGTAACACTGAAGCTTTCTTT. Translation gives CASSPNVFGGGAGNTEAFF.

The chain carries TRBV18 and TRBJ1-1, with 8 bases matching TRBD1. The CDR3 covers 15 residues. Trimming took 3 bases from V and 1 from J; bases not matched to a gene: 4. Germline lookup yields CDR1 KGHSH and CDR2 LQKENI. CDR3 in DNA: TGTGCCAGCTCACCGAGACAGGGGACGAACACTGAAGCTTTCTTT. Its protein product is CASSPRQGTNTEAFF.

The genes are TRBV21-1 and TRBJ2-3; the D call in the table, TRBD1, was not verified against the DNA. TRBV21-1 is recorded as a pseudogene. The CDR3 covers 17 residues. CDR3 in amino acids: CASSAPSDRGQTDTQYF. CDR3 DNA: TGTGCCAGCAGCGCCCCCTCGGACAGGGGCCAAACAGATACGCAGTATTTT.

The chain has TRBV6-5 and TRBJ1-4; 9 bases align to TRBD1. This CDR3 has 16 amino acids. Trimming removed 4 bases from V and 5 bases from J; junction bases left unmatched: 8. Germline CDR1 is MNHEY and CDR2 is SVGAGI. The CDR3 reads CASSSTRQGGNEKLFF. DNA for the CDR3: TGTGCCAGCAGTTCCACAAGACAGGGGGGGAATGAAAAACTGTTTTTT.

As to this clone: At one of its ends the junction is not consistent with the germline gene, which may arise from a read error. This sequence joins TRBV7-9 and TRBJ1-4; D ambiguous. Germline CDR1 and CDR2: SEHNR and FQNEAQ (reference sequence). The CDR3 contains 14 residues. The CDR3 region has the DNA TGTTCCAGCAGCTTCGGGTCAAAGAATGAAAAACTGTTTTTT. It specifies CSSSFGSKNEKLFF.

The rearrangement joins TRBV5-1 to TRBJ2-2, with 8 bases identical to TRBD2. This CDR3 is built from 14 residues. Germline values: CDR1 SGHRS, CDR2 YFSETQ. With 2 bases clipped from V and 6 bases from J, the junction kept 3 bases outside the gene matches. DNA for the CDR3: TGCGCCAGCAGCTTTACGGGGGGGGCCGGGGAGCTGTTTTTT. Translation: CASSFTGGAGELFF.

The chain couples TRBV6-5 to TRBJ2-2; 10 bases match TRBD1. V lost 6 bases and J lost 5; bases outside the gene matches: 3. The CDR3 sequence is 14 residues long. CDR1 is MNHEY and CDR2 is SVGAGI in the germline V gene. CDR3 protein: CASRTGGGTGELFF. CDR3 DNA sequence: TGTGCCAGCAGGACAGGGGGCGGAACCGGGGAGCTGTTTTTT.

The V call is TRBV19, the J call TRBJ1-4; 8 bases map to TRBD1. The germline gives CDR1 LNHDA, CDR2 SQIVND (reference sequence). With V trimmed by 6 bases and J by 7 bases, 7 bases remained unmatched. This CDR3 is 14 amino acids long. The CDR3 DNA reads as TGTGCCAGTAGCGACAGGGGATTTCTTGAAAAACTGTTTTTT. This translates into CASSDRGFLEKLFF.

The J gene is TRBJ1-3, the V gene TRBV18; maybe TRBD1 (6 bases). The CDR3 loop spans 16 amino acids. Trimming shortened V by 3 bases and J by 4 bases, and 16 bases separated the two germline ends. Germline V lookup: CDR1 KGHSH, CDR2 LQKENI. The CDR3 region has the DNA TGTGCCAGCTCACCTACCCCACAGGGCGGCGGAAACACCATATATTTT. Its protein is CASSPTPQGGGNTIYF.

The gene calls are TRBV13 and TRBJ1-2; D ambiguous. Germline lookup yields CDR1 PRHDT and CDR2 FYEKMQ (reference sequence). The CDR3 contains 16 residues. Trimming took off 5 bases at V and 3 bases at J, with 19 bases between the two ends. CDR3 coding DNA: TGTGCCAGCAGCCACAAGATCGGTTCAGGATACTATGGCTACACCTTC. Its translation is CASSHKIGSGYYGYTF.

V gene TRBV6-1 combines with J gene TRBJ2-1, with a possible D match to TRBD2 (6 bases). The V end was cut by 3 bases, the J end by 2 bases, with 11 bases between. The germline gives CDR1 MNHNS, CDR2 SASEGT. The CDR3 consists of 15 residues. The DNA of the CDR3 is TGTGCCAGCAGTGAGACTGGCGGGGCCTACAATGAGCAGTTCTTC. Translation: CASSETGGAYNEQFF.

V usage is TRBV19 and J usage is TRBJ1-2; 8 bases agree with TRBD1. Trimming removed 2 bases from V and 6 bases from J; junction bases left unmatched: 8. The CDR3 has 15 residues. Germline V gene data show CDR1 as LNHDA and CDR2 as SQIVND (reference sequence). The CDR3 loop is CASSIPRGQVNGYTF. DNA for the CDR3: TGTGCCAGTAGTATACCAAGGGGACAGGTGAATGGCTACACCTTC.

This clone has just one count. The chain has TRBV7-2 and TRBJ1-5, with 8 bases identical to TRBD1. J gave up 4 bases and V 5 bases, and 4 bases lay outside the gene matches. This CDR3 has 14 residues. Germline-derived CDR1 and CDR2 are SGHTA and FQGNSA. CDR3 protein: CASSLGQGNQPQHF. In nucleotides, the CDR3 is TGTGCCAGCAGCCTCGGACAGGGAAATCAGCCCCAGCATTTT.